This T cell receptor beta chain was found in a study of T cells expressing NK-cell markers. On the study more broadly: Sequenced donors, eight in total, included seven who were HCMV-seropositive and one who was seronegative.

The germline V gene encodes CDR1 DFQATT and CDR2 SNEGSKA (reference sequence). The CDR3 is made up of 14 amino acids. Remarks on this clonotype: As yet, its antigen is unknown.

TCRdb reprocessed the 5' RACE reads and stores each CDR3 protein as one record, lacking DNA. The sample table sets out 150,000 to 180,000 distinct CDR3 sequences. Study results and limitations: A handful of donors likewise had their CD3+CD56-NKG2C+ fraction led by these clonotypes.

This rearrangement joins TRBV20-1 to TRBJ2-1. Sequencing used blood T cells: a sorted CD56 or NKG2C T cell subset, CD4+ or CD8+ T cells, or bulk PBMC T cells (not recorded which). This clonotype originated in a woman between 50 and 59 years old in good health. The CDR3 protein is CSARDREDYNEQFF.